Listed below are T cell receptor beta chains from one sample, sequenced in a study of OX40 agonist ivuxolimab in advanced cancers. Some clones are missing from TCRdb's copy, which holds only in-frame ones; the method was immunoSEQ multiplex PCR. The table has tens of thousands of clones, approximately 81% seen once. Here the sequenced sample was CD4+ or CD8+ T cells sorted from blood, taken in a trial of the OX40 agonist ivuxolimab. Every receptor here comes from an adult with an advanced solid tumor such as melanoma, head and neck, liver or kidney cancer. Each CDR3 is given with its conserved first and last residue. Fields, in order: clone size, V gene, J gene, D gene, CDR3 length, CDR3 protein, CDR3 DNA. A D gene is named only where the DNA matches it firmly. Part of the rows lack a size; the others show once, few, many or a class for expanded clones.

abundance: NA; v_gene: TRBV6-6; j_gene: TRBJ1-5; d_gene: NA; len: 15; CDR3aa: CASSYTHGSNQPQHF; CDR3nt: TGTGCCAGCAGTTACACCCATGGTAGCAATCAGCCCCAGCATTTT
abundance: NA; v_gene: TRBV6-5; j_gene: TRBJ1-4; d_gene: NA; len: 12; CDR3aa: CASRTDREKLFF; CDR3nt: TGTGCCAGCAGAACGGACAGAGAAAAACTGTTTTTT
abundance: few; v_gene: TRBV19; j_gene: TRBJ1-1; d_gene: NA; len: 13; CDR3aa: CASSIPKGGEAFF; CDR3nt: TGTGCCAGTAGTATCCCCAAGGGAGGGGAAGCTTTCTTT
abundance: NA; v_gene: TRBV30; j_gene: TRBJ1-2; d_gene: TRBD1; len: 14; CDR3aa: CAWDRGQGPYGYTF; CDR3nt: TGTGCCTGGGACCGCGGACAGGGACCCTATGGCTACACCTTC
abundance: NA; v_gene: TRBV18; j_gene: TRBJ2-5; d_gene: NA; len: 13; CDR3aa: CASSPLEGETQYF; CDR3nt: TGTGCCAGCTCACCATTGGAGGGAGAGACCCAGTACTTC
abundance: NA; v_gene: TRBV7-2; j_gene: TRBJ1-4; d_gene: TRBD1; len: 15; CDR3aa: CASSFRQGANEKLFF; CDR3nt: TGTGCCAGCAGCTTCCGACAGGGGGCTAATGAAAAACTGTTTTTT
abundance: NA; v_gene: TRBV5-1; j_gene: TRBJ1-1; d_gene: NA; len: 14; CDR3aa: CASSLQGGGTEAFF; CDR3nt: TGCGCCAGCAGCCTACAGGGAGGGGGGACTGAAGCTTTCTTT
abundance: once; v_gene: TRBV5-1; j_gene: TRBJ2-1; d_gene: NA; len: 15; CDR3aa: CASSLGGSSYNEQFF; CDR3nt: TGCGCCAGCAGCTTGGGGGGATCTTCCTACAATGAGCAGTTCTTC
abundance: NA; v_gene: TRBV7-6; j_gene: TRBJ2-3; d_gene: TRBD1; len: 17; CDR3aa: CASSLAGQGRGTDTQYF; CDR3nt: TGTGCCAGCAGCTTAGCGGGACAGGGCAGGGGCACAGATACGCAGTATTTT
abundance: few; v_gene: TRBV7-9; j_gene: TRBJ1-1; d_gene: NA; len: 13; CDR3aa: CASSLAEITEAFF; CDR3nt: TGTGCCAGCAGCTTAGCGGAGATCACTGAAGCTTTCTTT
abundance: NA; v_gene: TRBV9; j_gene: TRBJ1-1; d_gene: TRBD1; len: 13; CDR3aa: CASSVGQGDGAFF; CDR3nt: TGTGCCAGCAGCGTAGGACAGGGGGATGGGGCTTTCTTT
abundance: NA; v_gene: TRBV27; j_gene: TRBJ1-2; d_gene: NA; len: 13; CDR3aa: CASSSSNRYGYTF; CDR3nt: TGTGCCAGCAGTTCCTCCAACCGCTATGGCTACACCTTC
abundance: NA; v_gene: TRBV4-3; j_gene: TRBJ1-1; d_gene: TRBD1; len: 14; CDR3aa: CASSQQTGDIEAFF; CDR3nt: TGCGCCAGCAGCCAACAGACAGGGGACATTGAAGCTTTCTTT
abundance: NA; v_gene: TRBV27; j_gene: TRBJ2-7; d_gene: NA; len: 13; CDR3aa: CASSLGQNYEQYF; CDR3nt: TGTGCCAGCAGTTTAGGACAGAACTACGAGCAGTACTTC
abundance: few; v_gene: TRBV30; j_gene: TRBJ2-7; d_gene: NA; len: 13; CDR3aa: CACIRGGLYEQYF; CDR3nt: TGTGCCTGCATCCGAGGAGGGCTCTACGAGCAGTACTTC
abundance: NA; v_gene: TRBV28; j_gene: TRBJ2-7; d_gene: NA; len: 13; CDR3aa: CASSPHTYHEQYF; CDR3nt: TGTGCCAGCAGTCCACATACCTACCACGAGCAGTACTTC
abundance: NA; v_gene: TRBV5-1; j_gene: TRBJ1-1; d_gene: TRBD1; len: 19; CDR3aa: CASSLSPVPGGQGNTEAFF; CDR3nt: TGCGCCAGCAGCTTGTCCCCCGTACCAGGGGGCCAGGGGAACACTGAAGCTTTCTTT
abundance: NA; v_gene: TRBV7-6; j_gene: TRBJ2-1; d_gene: NA; len: 13; CDR3aa: CASSFIADNEQFF; CDR3nt: TGTGCCAGCAGCTTCATCGCGGACAATGAGCAGTTCTTC
abundance: few; v_gene: TRBV28; j_gene: TRBJ2-7; d_gene: TRBD2; len: 14; CDR3aa: CASKGRGKLDEQYF; CDR3nt: TGTGCCAGCAAGGGGAGGGGCAAGCTTGACGAGCAGTACTTC
abundance: NA; v_gene: TRBV18; j_gene: TRBJ2-7; d_gene: NA; len: 14; CDR3aa: CASSPPQDGYEQYF; CDR3nt: TGTGCCAGCTCACCACCTCAGGACGGTTACGAGCAGTACTTC
abundance: NA; v_gene: TRBV5-5; j_gene: TRBJ1-2; d_gene: NA; len: 12; CDR3aa: CASSLTDYGYTF; CDR3nt: TGTGCCAGCAGCTTGACGGACTATGGCTACACCTTC